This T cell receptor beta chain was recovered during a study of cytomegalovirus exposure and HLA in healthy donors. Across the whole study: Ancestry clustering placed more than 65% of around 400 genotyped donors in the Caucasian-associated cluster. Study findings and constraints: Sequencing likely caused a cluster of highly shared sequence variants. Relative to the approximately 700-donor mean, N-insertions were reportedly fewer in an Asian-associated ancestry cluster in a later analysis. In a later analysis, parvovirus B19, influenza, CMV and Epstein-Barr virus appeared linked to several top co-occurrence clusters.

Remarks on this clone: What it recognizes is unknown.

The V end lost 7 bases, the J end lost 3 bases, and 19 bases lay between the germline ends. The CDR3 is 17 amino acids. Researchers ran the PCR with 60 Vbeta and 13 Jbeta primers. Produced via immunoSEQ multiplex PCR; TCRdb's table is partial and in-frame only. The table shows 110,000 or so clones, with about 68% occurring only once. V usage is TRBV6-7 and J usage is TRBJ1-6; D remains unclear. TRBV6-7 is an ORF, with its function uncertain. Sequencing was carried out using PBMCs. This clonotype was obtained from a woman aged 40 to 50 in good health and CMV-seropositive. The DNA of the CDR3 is TGTGCCAGCACCCCACCCCCCGACTGGCTCTATAATTCACCCCTCCACTTT. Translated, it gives CASTPPPDWLYNSPLHF.